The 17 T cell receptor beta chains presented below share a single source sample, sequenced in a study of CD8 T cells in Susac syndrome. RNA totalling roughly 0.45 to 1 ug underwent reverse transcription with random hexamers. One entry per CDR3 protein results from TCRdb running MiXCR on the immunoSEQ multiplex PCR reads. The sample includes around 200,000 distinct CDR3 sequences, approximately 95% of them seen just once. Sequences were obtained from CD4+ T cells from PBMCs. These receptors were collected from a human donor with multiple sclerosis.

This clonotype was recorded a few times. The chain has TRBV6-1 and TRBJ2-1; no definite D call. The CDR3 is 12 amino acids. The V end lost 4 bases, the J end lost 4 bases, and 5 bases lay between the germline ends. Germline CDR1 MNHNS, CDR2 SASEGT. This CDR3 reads CASSVQYNEQFF. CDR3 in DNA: TGTGCCAGCAGTGTGCAATACAATGAGCAGTTCTTC.

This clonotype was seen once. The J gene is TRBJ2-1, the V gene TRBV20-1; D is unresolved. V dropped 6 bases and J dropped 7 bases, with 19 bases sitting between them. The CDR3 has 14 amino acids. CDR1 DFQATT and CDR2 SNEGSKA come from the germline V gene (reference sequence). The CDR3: CSAIHWRWLNEQFF. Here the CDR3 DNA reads TGCAGTGCGATACACTGGCGGTGGCTTAATGAGCAGTTCTTC.

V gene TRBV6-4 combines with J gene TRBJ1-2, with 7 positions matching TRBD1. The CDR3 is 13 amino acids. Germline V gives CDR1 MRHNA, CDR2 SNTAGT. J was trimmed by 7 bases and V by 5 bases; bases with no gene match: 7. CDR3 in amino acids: CASSREGATGYTF. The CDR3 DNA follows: TGTGCCAGCAGTCGAGAGGGGGCGACTGGCTACACCTTC.

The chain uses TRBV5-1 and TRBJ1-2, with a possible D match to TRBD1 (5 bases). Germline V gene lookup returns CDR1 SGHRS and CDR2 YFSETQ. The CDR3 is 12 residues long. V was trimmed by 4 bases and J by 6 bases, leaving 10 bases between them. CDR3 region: CASSRQGNGYTF. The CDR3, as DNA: TGCGCCAGCAGCCGGCAGGGTAATGGCTACACCTTC. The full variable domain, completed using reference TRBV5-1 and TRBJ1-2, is KAGVTQTPRYLIKTRGQQVTLSCSPISGHRSVSWYQQTPGQGLQFLFEYFSETQRNKGNFPGRFSGRQFSNSRSEMNVSTLELGDSALYLCASSRQGNGYTFGSGTRLTVV.

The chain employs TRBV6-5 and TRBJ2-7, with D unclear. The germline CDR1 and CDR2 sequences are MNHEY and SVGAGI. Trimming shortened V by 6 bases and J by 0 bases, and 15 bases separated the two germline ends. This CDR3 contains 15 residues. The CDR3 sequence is CASSLAPGPSYEQYF. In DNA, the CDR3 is TGTGCCAGCAGCTTGGCTCCCGGTCCCTCCTACGAGCAGTACTTC.

The CDR3 sequence is CSAGAGTGGNQPQHF. In DNA form, the CDR3 reads TGCAGTGCTGGGGCCGGGACAGGTGGGAATCAGCCCCAGCATTTT. This chain connects TRBV20-1 to TRBJ1-5, with 8 bases that match TRBD1. The CDR3 runs to 15 residues. V was clipped by 5 bases and J by 4 bases; unmatched bases: 10. Germline V gives CDR1 DFQATT, CDR2 SNEGSKA (reference sequence).

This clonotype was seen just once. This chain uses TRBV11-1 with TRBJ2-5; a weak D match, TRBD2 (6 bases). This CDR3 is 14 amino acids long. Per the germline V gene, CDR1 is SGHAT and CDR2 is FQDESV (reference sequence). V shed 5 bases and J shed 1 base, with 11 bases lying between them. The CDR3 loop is CASSSGGLQETQYF. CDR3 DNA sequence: TGTGCCAGCAGCAGTGGGGGACTCCAAGAGACCCAGTACTTC. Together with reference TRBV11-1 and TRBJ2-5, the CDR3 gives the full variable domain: EAEVAQSPRYKITEKSQAVAFWCDPISGHATLYWYRQILGQGPELLVQFQDESVVDDSQLPKDRFSAERLKGVDSTLKIQPAELGDSAMYLCASSSGGLQETQYFGPGTRLLVL.

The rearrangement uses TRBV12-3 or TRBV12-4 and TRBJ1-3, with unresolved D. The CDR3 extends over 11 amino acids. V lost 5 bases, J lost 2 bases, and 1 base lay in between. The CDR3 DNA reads TGTGCCAGCAGTGCTGGAAACACCATATATTTT. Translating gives CASSAGNTIYF.

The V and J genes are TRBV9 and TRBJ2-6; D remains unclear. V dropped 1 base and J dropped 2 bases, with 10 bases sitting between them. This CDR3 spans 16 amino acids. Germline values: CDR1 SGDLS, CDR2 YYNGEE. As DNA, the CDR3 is TGTGCCAGCAGCGTACGCCCCGGGCCTGGGGCCAACGTCCTGACTTTC. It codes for CASSVRPGPGANVLTF.

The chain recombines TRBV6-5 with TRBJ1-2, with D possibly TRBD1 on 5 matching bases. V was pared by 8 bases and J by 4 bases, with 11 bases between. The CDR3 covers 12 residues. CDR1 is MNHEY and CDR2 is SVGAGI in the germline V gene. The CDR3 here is CASHSGGYGYTF. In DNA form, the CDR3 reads TGTGCCAGCCACTCCGGGGGCTATGGCTACACCTTC.

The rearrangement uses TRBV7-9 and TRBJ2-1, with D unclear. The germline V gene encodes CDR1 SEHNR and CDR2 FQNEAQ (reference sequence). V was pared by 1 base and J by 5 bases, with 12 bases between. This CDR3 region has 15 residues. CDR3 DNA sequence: TGTGCCAGCAGCTTAGGAGAGGTTTCTAACAATGAGCAGTTCTTC. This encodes CASSLGEVSNNEQFF.

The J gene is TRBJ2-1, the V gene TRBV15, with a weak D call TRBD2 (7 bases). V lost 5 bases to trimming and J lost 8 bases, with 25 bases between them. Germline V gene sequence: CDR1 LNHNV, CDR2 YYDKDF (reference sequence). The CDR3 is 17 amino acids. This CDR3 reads CATSVRGGEVSDDEQFF. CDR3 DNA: TGTGCCACCAGCGTTAGGGGGGGGGAGGTCTCGGACGATGAGCAGTTCTTC.

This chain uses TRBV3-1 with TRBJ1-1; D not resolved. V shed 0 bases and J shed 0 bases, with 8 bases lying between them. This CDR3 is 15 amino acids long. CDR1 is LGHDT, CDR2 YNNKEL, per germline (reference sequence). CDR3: CASSQDRTLNTEAFF. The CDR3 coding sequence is TGTGCCAGCAGCCAAGATCGTACGTTGAACACTGAAGCTTTCTTT.

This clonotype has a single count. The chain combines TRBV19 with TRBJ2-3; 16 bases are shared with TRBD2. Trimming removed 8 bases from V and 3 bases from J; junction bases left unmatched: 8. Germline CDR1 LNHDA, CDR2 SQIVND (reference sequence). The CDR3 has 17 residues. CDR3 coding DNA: TGTGCCAGTTCCCCGGGACTAGCGGGGGGGCGGACAGATACGCAGTATTTT. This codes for CASSPGLAGGRTDTQYF.

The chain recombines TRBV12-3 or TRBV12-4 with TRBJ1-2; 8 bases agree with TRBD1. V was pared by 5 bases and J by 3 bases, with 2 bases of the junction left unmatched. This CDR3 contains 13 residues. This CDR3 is CASSVTGDYGYTF. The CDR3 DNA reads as TGTGCCAGCAGTGTGACAGGGGACTATGGCTACACCTTC.

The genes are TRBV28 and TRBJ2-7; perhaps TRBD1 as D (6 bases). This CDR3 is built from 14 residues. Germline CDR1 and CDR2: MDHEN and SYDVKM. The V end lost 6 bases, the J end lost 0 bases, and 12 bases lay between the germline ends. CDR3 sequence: CASRDRFRSYEQYV. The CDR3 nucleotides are TGTGCCAGCAGAGACAGGTTTCGCTCCTACGAGCAGTACGTC.

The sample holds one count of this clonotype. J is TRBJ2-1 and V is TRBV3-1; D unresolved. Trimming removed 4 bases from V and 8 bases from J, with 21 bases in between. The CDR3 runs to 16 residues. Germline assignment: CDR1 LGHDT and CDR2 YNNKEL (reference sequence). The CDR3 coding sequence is TGTGCCAGCAGCCGCCATCAAGGACCCCGTTTGGATGAGCAGTTCTTC. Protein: CASSRHQGPRLDEQFF.